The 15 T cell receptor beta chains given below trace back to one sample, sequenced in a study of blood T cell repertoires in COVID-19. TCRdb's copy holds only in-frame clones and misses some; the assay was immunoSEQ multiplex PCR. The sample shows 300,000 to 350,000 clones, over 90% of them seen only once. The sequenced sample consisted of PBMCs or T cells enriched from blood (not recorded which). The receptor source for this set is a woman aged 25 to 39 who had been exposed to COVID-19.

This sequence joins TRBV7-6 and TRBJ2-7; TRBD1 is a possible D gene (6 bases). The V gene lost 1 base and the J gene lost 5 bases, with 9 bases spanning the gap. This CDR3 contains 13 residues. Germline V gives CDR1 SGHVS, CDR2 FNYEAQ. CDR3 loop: CASSLGQVDEQYF. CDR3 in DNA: TGTGCCAGCAGCTTAGGACAGGTAGACGAGCAGTACTTC.

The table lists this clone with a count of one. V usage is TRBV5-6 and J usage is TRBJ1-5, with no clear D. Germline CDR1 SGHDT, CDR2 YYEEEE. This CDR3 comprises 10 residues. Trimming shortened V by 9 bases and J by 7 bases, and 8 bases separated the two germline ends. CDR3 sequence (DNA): TGTGCCACCAACAGACAGCCCCAGCATTTT. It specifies CATNRQPQHF.

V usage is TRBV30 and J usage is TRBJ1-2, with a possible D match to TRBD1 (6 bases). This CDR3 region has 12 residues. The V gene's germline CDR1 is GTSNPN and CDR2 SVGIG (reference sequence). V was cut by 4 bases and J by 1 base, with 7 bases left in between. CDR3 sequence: CAWTDSNYGYTF. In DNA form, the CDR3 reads TGTGCCTGGACGGACAGTAACTATGGCTACACCTTC. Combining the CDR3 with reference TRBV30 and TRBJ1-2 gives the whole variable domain SQTIHQWPATLVQPVGSPLSLECTVEGTSNPNLYWYRQAAGRGLQLLFYSVGIGQISSEVPQNLSASRPQDRQFILSSKKLLLSDSGFYLCAWTDSNYGYTFGSGTRLTVV.

The CDR3: CASSLASGTVNQPQHF. In DNA, the CDR3 is TGTGCCAGCAGCTTGGCCTCGGGGACAGTCAATCAGCCCCAGCATTTT. The chain employs TRBV5-8 and TRBJ1-5; 7 bases fit TRBD1. The V gene end was trimmed by 0 bases and the J gene end by 3 bases; junction bases not matched to a gene: 6. The V gene's germline CDR1 is SGHTS and CDR2 YDEGEE. The CDR3 loop spans 16 amino acids.

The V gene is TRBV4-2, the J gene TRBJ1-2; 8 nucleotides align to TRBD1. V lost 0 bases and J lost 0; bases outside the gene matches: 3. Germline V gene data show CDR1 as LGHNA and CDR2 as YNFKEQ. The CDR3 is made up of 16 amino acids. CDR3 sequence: CASSQESTGANYGYTF. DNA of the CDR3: TGTGCCAGCAGCCAAGAATCGACAGGGGCTAACTATGGCTACACCTTC.

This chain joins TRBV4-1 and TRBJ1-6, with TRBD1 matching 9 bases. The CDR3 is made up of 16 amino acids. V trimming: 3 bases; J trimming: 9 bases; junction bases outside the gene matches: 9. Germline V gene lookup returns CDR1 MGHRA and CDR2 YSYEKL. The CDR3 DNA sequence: TGCGCCAGCAGCCATTCCTTTTTGGGACAGGGTTCACCCCTCCACTTT. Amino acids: CASSHSFLGQGSPLHF.

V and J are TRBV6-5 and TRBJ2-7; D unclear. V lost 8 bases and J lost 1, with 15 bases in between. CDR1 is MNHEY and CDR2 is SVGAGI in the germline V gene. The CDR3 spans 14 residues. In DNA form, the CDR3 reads TGTGCCAGCCGTAGTACAGCCAGGTCCTACGAGCAGTACTTC. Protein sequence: CASRSTARSYEQYF.

The CDR3 spells CASSPLFTDSYGYTF. CDR3 coding DNA: TGTGCCAGCAGTCCCCTTTTTACGGACAGCTATGGCTACACCTTC. The rearrangement links TRBV28 to TRBJ1-2; D is perhaps TRBD1 (6 bases). This CDR3 region has 15 residues. Germline CDR1 MDHEN, CDR2 SYDVKM. V shed 5 bases and J shed 4 bases, with 17 bases lying between them.

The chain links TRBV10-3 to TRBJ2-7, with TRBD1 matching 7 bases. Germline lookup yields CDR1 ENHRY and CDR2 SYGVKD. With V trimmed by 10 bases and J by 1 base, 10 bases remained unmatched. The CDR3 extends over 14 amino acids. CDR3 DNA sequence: TGTGCCACCAACTCCCAGGGGGATTCCTACGAGCAGTACTTC. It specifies CATNSQGDSYEQYF.

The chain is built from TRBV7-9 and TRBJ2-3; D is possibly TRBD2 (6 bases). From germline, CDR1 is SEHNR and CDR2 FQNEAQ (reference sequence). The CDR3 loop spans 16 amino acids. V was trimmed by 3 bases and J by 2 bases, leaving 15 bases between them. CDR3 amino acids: CASSFPAGGITDTQYF. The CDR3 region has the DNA TGTGCCAGCAGCTTTCCCGCCGGAGGGATCACAGATACGCAGTATTTT.

The CDR3 DNA reads as TGTGCCAGCAGCTTTGCCCTTTGGAGTCCGGGGGCCAAAAACATTCAGTACTTC. This codes for CASSFALWSPGAKNIQYF. J is TRBJ2-4 and V is TRBV11-2; maybe TRBD2 (5 bases). CDR1 is SGHAT, CDR2 FQNNGV, per germline. V lost 3 bases and J lost 1, with 19 bases in between. This CDR3 has 18 amino acids.

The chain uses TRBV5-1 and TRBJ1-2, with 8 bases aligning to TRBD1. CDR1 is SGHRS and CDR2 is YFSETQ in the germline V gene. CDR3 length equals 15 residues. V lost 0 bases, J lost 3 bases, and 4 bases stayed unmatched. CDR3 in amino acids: CASSLEQGAHYGYTF. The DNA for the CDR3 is TGCGCCAGCAGCTTGGAGCAGGGGGCTCACTATGGCTACACCTTC. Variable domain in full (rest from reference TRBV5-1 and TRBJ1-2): KAGVTQTPRYLIKTRGQQVTLSCSPISGHRSVSWYQQTPGQGLQFLFEYFSETQRNKGNFPGRFSGRQFSNSRSEMNVSTLELGDSALYLCASSLEQGAHYGYTFGSGTRLTVV.

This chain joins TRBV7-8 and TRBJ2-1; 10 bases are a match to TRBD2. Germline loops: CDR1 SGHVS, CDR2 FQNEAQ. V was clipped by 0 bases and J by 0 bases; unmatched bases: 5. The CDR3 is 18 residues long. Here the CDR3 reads CASSLALAGDRSYNEQFF. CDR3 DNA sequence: TGTGCCAGCAGCTTAGCTCTAGCGGGGGACCGCTCCTACAATGAGCAGTTCTTC.

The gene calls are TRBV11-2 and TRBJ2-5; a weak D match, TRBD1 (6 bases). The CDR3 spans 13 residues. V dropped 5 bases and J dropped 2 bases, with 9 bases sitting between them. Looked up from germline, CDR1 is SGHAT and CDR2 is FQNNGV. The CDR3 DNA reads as TGTGCCAGCAGCACCAGGGGTCAAGAGACCCAGTACTTC. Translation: CASSTRGQETQYF.

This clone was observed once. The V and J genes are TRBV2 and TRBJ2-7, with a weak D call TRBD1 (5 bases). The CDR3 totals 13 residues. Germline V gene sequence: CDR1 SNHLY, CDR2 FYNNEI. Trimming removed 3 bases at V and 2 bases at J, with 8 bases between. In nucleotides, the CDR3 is TGTGCCAGCAGTGACAGGGTCCCCTACGAGCAGTACTTC. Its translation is CASSDRVPYEQYF. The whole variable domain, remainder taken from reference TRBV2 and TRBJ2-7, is EPEVTQTPSHQVTQMGQEVILRCVPISNHLYFYWYRQILGQKVEFLVSFYNNEISEKSEIFDDQFSVERPDGSNFTLKIRSTKLEDSAMYFCASSDRVPYEQYFGPGTRLTVT.